The 31 T cell receptor beta chains below come from one sample, sequenced in a study of cytomegalovirus exposure and HLA in healthy donors. Vbeta (60) and Jbeta (13) primers were used in the PCR. Assay used: immunoSEQ multiplex PCR; TCRdb lists only in-frame clones, some missing. The repertoire holds more than 110,000 clones, around 77% seen once, with 4.5% to 6% in the top ten. Sequences were obtained from PBMCs. These receptors came from a woman between 45 and 60 years old in good health and CMV-seronegative.

The chain is built from TRBV4-2 and TRBJ1-1, with 7 bases fitting TRBD1. The V gene end was trimmed by 8 bases and the J gene end by 5 bases; junction bases not matched to a gene: 11. The germline V gene encodes CDR1 LGHNA and CDR2 YNFKEQ. The CDR3 length is 14 residues. The CDR3 protein is CASETKGAGTEAFF. CDR3 in DNA: TGTGCCAGCGAGACTAAGGGGGCCGGAACTGAAGCTTTCTTT.

The gene calls are TRBV6-6 and TRBJ1-4, with a possible D match to TRBD1 (5 bases). V was trimmed by 4 bases and J by 2 bases, leaving 11 bases between them. This CDR3 has 15 residues. Germline-derived CDR1 and CDR2 are MNHNY and SVGAGI (reference sequence). CDR3 loop: CASSWGDGTNEKLFF. CDR3 nucleotide sequence: TGTGCCAGCAGTTGGGGGGACGGGACTAATGAAAAACTGTTTTTT.

The chain uses TRBV5-4 and TRBJ2-3; weak D call: TRBD2 (6 bases). Germline CDR1 is SGHNT and CDR2 is YYREEE (reference sequence). With 0 bases removed from V and 2 bases from J, the gap between germline ends came to 16 bases. CDR3 length: 17 residues. The CDR3 nucleotides are TGTGCCAGCAGCTTGGGAGCGGGCAGCGCCACCACAGATACGCAGTATTTT. This gives the protein CASSLGAGSATTDTQYF.

The chain combines TRBV6-1 with TRBJ2-3; 7 bases agree with TRBD2. Germline V lookup: CDR1 MNHNS, CDR2 SASEGT. The CDR3 runs 15 residues. V shed 0 bases, J shed 2 bases, and the junction held 2 bases outside the gene matches. This CDR3 reads CASSEAREVTDTQYF. As DNA, the CDR3 is TGTGCCAGCAGTGAAGCTCGGGAGGTCACAGATACGCAGTATTTT.

This rearrangement joins TRBV7-2 to TRBJ2-7; 10 bases align to TRBD2. Trimming removed 4 bases from V and 7 bases from J; junction bases left unmatched: 7. Germline CDR1 is SGHTA and CDR2 is FQGNSA. The CDR3 runs to 14 residues. CDR3 bases: TGTGCCAGCAGCTCCCAAGCGGGGGGGTTAGAGCAGTACTTC. This encodes CASSSQAGGLEQYF.

The chain joins TRBV4-3 to TRBJ2-7; TRBD1 matches at 7 bases. The CDR3 totals 14 residues. V gave up 1 base and J gave up 6 bases; unmatched junction bases: 6. Germline V gene sequence: CDR1 LGHNA, CDR2 YSLEER. The CDR3 coding sequence is TGCGCCAGCAGCCAAGGCAGGGGGACGGGCGAGCAGTACTTC. Encoded protein: CASSQGRGTGEQYF.

The DNA for the CDR3 is TGTGCCAGCAGCTCTTTGACTAGCGGGGGGGCAGCAGATACGCAGTATTTT. Encoded protein: CASSSLTSGGAADTQYF. V and J are TRBV13 and TRBJ2-3; TRBD2 matches 14 bases. J lost 4 bases, V lost 4 bases, and 7 bases had no gene match. The CDR3 extends over 17 amino acids. CDR1 and CDR2 from the germline V gene are PRHDT and FYEKMQ (reference sequence).

The count of this clone is one. The chain has TRBV7-9 and TRBJ2-3; 9 positions agree with TRBD2. The CDR3 extends over 16 amino acids. After removal of 1 base from V and 2 bases from J, the junction contained 4 bases not matched to a gene. Germline-derived CDR1 and CDR2 are SEHNR and FQNEAQ (reference sequence). CDR3 in amino acids: CASSLGSSGNTDTQYF. The DNA of the CDR3 is TGTGCCAGCAGCTTAGGGTCTAGCGGGAACACAGATACGCAGTATTTT.

In DNA form, the CDR3 reads TGCGCCAGCAGCCCGGTAGGGGGACCCACCTACAATGAGCAGTTCTTC. It translates to CASSPVGGPTYNEQFF. V usage is TRBV5-1 and J usage is TRBJ2-1; possibly TRBD1 for D (6 bases). Germline CDR1 SGHRS, CDR2 YFSETQ. The CDR3 has 16 residues. Trimming left V 4 bases short and J 2 bases short, with 16 bases between.

This clone was counted once. CDR3 amino acids: CASSTPTAGWETQYF. The CDR3 DNA follows: TGTGCCAGCAGCACCCCGACAGCGGGCTGGGAGACCCAGTACTTC. The chain couples TRBV5-4 to TRBJ2-5; D might be TRBD2 (6 bases). Trimming removed 4 bases at V and 5 bases at J, with 18 bases between. There are 15 residues in the CDR3. Germline V lookup: CDR1 SGHNT, CDR2 YYREEE (reference sequence).

This clone was counted only a few times. The chain recombines TRBV2 with TRBJ2-5, with 9 bases identical to TRBD2. Per germline, CDR1 SNHLY and CDR2 FYNNEI. The CDR3 has 14 residues. With 5 bases clipped from V and 5 bases from J, the junction kept 6 bases outside the gene matches. Written as DNA, the CDR3 is TGTGCCAGCAGTCCGGGACTAGCCGGGGAGACCCAGTACTTC. Its translation is CASSPGLAGETQYF.

For the CDR3, the DNA is TGCAGCGTTGAGACAGCGAACACTGAAGCTTTCTTT. Its translation is CSVETANTEAFF. The rearrangement joins TRBV29-1 to TRBJ1-1; maybe TRBD1 (5 bases). Germline values: CDR1 SQVTM, CDR2 ANQGSEA. V lost 3 bases and J lost 1, with 6 bases in between. The CDR3 loop spans 12 amino acids. Using reference TRBV29-1 and TRBJ1-1 for the parts outside the CDR3, the full variable domain is SAVISQKPSRDICQRGTSLTIQCQVDSQVTMMFWYRQQPGQSLTLIATANQGSEATYESGFVIDKFPISRPNLTFSTLTVSNMSPEDSSIYLCSVETANTEAFFGQGTRLTVV.

The chain carries TRBV6-1 and TRBJ1-6; a possible D gene is TRBD1 (5 bases). V was trimmed by 6 bases and J by 7 bases, leaving 13 bases between them. Germline V gene sequence: CDR1 MNHNS, CDR2 SASEGT. This CDR3 has 14 amino acids. CDR3 DNA sequence: TGTGCCAGCAGCAAGACAGATTCAAATTCACCCCTCCACTTT. This codes for CASSKTDSNSPLHF.

This clone has only one observation. V and J are TRBV5-6 and TRBJ2-2; 7 bases are shared with TRBD1. The CDR3 is 17 residues long. Germline assignment: CDR1 SGHDT and CDR2 YYEEEE. Germline trimming cut 1 base from V and 0 bases from J; bases unmatched to any gene: 6. The chain's CDR3 is CASSLYWQGANTGELFF. The CDR3 DNA reads TGTGCCAGCAGCTTGTATTGGCAGGGGGCGAACACCGGGGAGCTGTTTTTT.

This clone has only a few counts. J is TRBJ1-6 and V is TRBV5-4; TRBD1 matches at 7 bases. The V segment lost 2 bases and the J segment 9 bases; nucleotides outside the gene matches: 5. CDR1 and CDR2 from the germline V gene are SGHNT and YYREEE (reference sequence). CDR3 size: 14 residues. The CDR3 bases are TGTGCCAGCAGCTTTGACAGGGTTCGTTCACCCCTCCACTTT. Translation: CASSFDRVRSPLHF.

This clone showed up just a few times. The chain is built from TRBV4-1 and TRBJ2-7; perhaps TRBD2 as D (5 bases). The germline V gene encodes CDR1 MGHRA and CDR2 YSYEKL. V was trimmed by 3 bases and J by 3 bases, leaving 21 bases between them. The CDR3 is made up of 17 amino acids. The CDR3 sequence is CASSHSQTGSLGYEQYF. The DNA for the CDR3 is TGCGCCAGCAGCCACTCCCAGACGGGGTCGCTAGGCTACGAGCAGTACTTC.

The chain has TRBV6-6 and TRBJ1-4; weak D call: TRBD1 (5 bases). The CDR3 consists of 16 residues. The germline V and J ends were trimmed by 5 bases and 7 bases, with 20 bases remaining between them. Germline V gene lookup returns CDR1 MNHNY and CDR2 SVGAGI (reference sequence). The CDR3 is CASSHVWGGNSEKLFF. In DNA form, the CDR3 reads TGTGCCAGCAGTCACGTCTGGGGGGGGAATAGTGAAAAACTGTTTTTT.

This chain uses TRBV27 with TRBJ1-1; tentative D call: TRBD1 (6 bases). Trimming removed 7 bases from V and 6 bases from J, with 12 bases in between. Per the germline V gene, CDR1 is MNHEY and CDR2 is SMNVEV (reference sequence). The CDR3 runs to 12 residues. In nucleotides, the CDR3 is TGTGCCAGCACTTCAGGGACATCTGAAGCTTTCTTT. Its translation is CASTSGTSEAFF.

V and J are TRBV6-6 and TRBJ2-2; D unresolved. Between the trimmed V and J ends, which lost 2 bases and 6 bases, there was a span of 4 bases. Germline V lookup: CDR1 MNHNY, CDR2 SVGAGI (reference sequence). The CDR3 runs to 12 residues. CDR3 nucleotides: TGTGCCAGCAGTTACCAGGCCGGGGAGCTGTTTTTT. Its protein is CASSYQAGELFF.

The chain uses TRBV19 and TRBJ1-3, with TRBD1 as a possible D gene (6 bases). Trimming shortened V by 6 bases and J by 1 base, and 16 bases separated the two germline ends. Germline-derived CDR1 and CDR2 are LNHDA and SQIVND (reference sequence). The CDR3 length is 16 residues. CDR3 bases: TGTGCCAGTAGAACTTACGAGACAGGATCTGGAAACACCATATATTTT. Its translation is CASRTYETGSGNTIYF.

The chain recombines TRBV4-3 with TRBJ1-5; D is uncertain. V shed 4 bases and J shed 6 bases, with 22 bases lying between them. CDR3 length: 17 residues. Germline CDR1 reads LGHNA; CDR2 reads YSLEER. The CDR3 DNA is TGCGCCAGCAGCCGCCCCTTTAGAGGGAAGAAGGGTCAGCCCCAGCATTTT. This encodes CASSRPFRGKKGQPQHF.

V and J are TRBV6-4 and TRBJ2-3, with TRBD2 matching 12 bases. The CDR3 totals 16 residues. V dropped 2 bases and J dropped 2; count of bases not matched to a gene: 2. Germline CDR1 is MRHNA and CDR2 is SNTAGT. CDR3 coding DNA: TGTGCCAGCAGTGACCTAGCGGGGGGGAACACAGATACGCAGTATTTT. This translates into CASSDLAGGNTDTQYF.

This chain joins TRBV30 and TRBJ1-1; TRBD1 matches at 8 bases. From germline, CDR1 is GTSNPN and CDR2 SVGIG (reference sequence). The ends lost 5 bases at V and 4 bases at J; junction bases unmatched: 6. The CDR3 consists of 13 residues. CDR3 in amino acids: CAWGPGQGTEAFF. For the CDR3, the DNA is TGTGCCTGGGGCCCCGGACAGGGCACTGAAGCTTTCTTT.

Worth noting for this clone: The junction departs from germline at one end; a sequencing error may be responsible. This sequence joins TRBV7-9 and TRBJ2-3; 7 positions match TRBD1. This CDR3 spans 15 amino acids. The germline CDR1 and CDR2 sequences are SEHNR and FQNEAQ (reference sequence). Here the CDR3 DNA reads TGTTCCAGCAGCGCCCACAGGGGCAGCACAGATACGCAGTATTTT. It translates to CSSSAHRGSTDTQYF. Full variable domain (rest looked up from reference TRBV7-9 and TRBJ2-3): DTGVSQNPRHKITKRGQNVTFRCDPISEHNRLYWYRQTLGQGPEFLTYFQNEAQLEKSRLLSDRFSAERPKGSFSTLEIQRTEQGDSAMYLCSSSAHRGSTDTQYFGPGTRLTVL.

In its sample, this clone was seen a few times. This sequence joins TRBV30 and TRBJ1-1; tentative D call: TRBD1 (5 bases). The CDR3 extends over 12 amino acids. Germline CDR1 reads GTSNPN; CDR2 reads SVGIG (reference sequence). V gave up 7 bases and J gave up 5 bases, with 14 bases separating them. CDR3 DNA sequence: TGTGCCTTGAGGGGACTGGTGACTGAAGCTTTCTTT. This gives the protein CALRGLVTEAFF.

V gene TRBV7-2 combines with J gene TRBJ1-1, with D maybe TRBD1 (5 bases). The CDR3 covers 13 residues. Germline CDR1 reads SGHTA; CDR2 reads FQGNSA. Trimming pared 3 bases from V and 5 bases from J, leaving 10 bases between. The CDR3, as DNA: TGTGCCAGCAGCTTCAGACAGTGGACTGAAGCTTTCTTT. This gives the protein CASSFRQWTEAFF.

This sequence joins TRBV19 and TRBJ2-1, with 12 bases matching TRBD2. The CDR3 spans 16 residues. J was trimmed by 2 bases and V by 3 bases; bases with no gene match: 2. Germline CDR1 LNHDA, CDR2 SQIVND (reference sequence). This chain's CDR3 is CASSILAGGPYNEQFF. The CDR3 DNA follows: TGTGCCAGTAGTATCCTAGCGGGGGGGCCCTACAATGAGCAGTTCTTC.

J is TRBJ2-3 and V is TRBV7-8; D not resolved. The CDR3 has 14 amino acids. Germline-derived CDR1 and CDR2 are SGHVS and FQNEAQ. V lost 6 bases and J lost 1, with 11 bases in between. The DNA of the CDR3 is TGTGCCAGCAGGCGAAGTATAGGCACAGATACGCAGTATTTT. It encodes CASRRSIGTDTQYF.

The V call is TRBV27, the J call TRBJ1-1; 8 bases are a match to TRBD1. Per the germline V gene, CDR1 is MNHEY and CDR2 is SMNVEV (reference sequence). Trimming at V came to 5 bases and at J to 5 bases, leaving 10 bases not matched to a gene. This CDR3 spans 15 amino acids. CDR3 amino acids: CASSTAAGGKTEAFF. The CDR3 region has the DNA TGTGCCAGCAGTACTGCCGCAGGGGGCAAGACTGAAGCTTTCTTT.

The chain is built from TRBV6-5 and TRBJ2-7, with D tentatively TRBD1 (5 bases). V was clipped by 2 bases and J by 7 bases, with 12 bases between them. There are 13 residues in the CDR3. Germline V CDR1 and CDR2: MNHEY, SVGAGI. The CDR3 reads CASSYKGRGEQYF. The CDR3 nucleotides read TGTGCCAGCAGTTACAAGGGGCGCGGTGAGCAGTACTTC.

The V gene is TRBV19, the J gene TRBJ2-7, with 7 bases identical to TRBD1. The CDR3 contains 15 residues. Germline V gives CDR1 LNHDA, CDR2 SQIVND (reference sequence). V shed 4 bases and J 0 bases; nucleotides not matched to a gene: 6. CDR3 in DNA: TGTGCCAGTAGTACAGGACAGGCCCCCTCCTACGAGCAGTACTTC. Protein sequence: CASSTGQAPSYEQYF.